One sample yielded the 9 T cell receptor beta chains listed below, sequenced in a study of T-cell memory formation after mild COVID-19. Each CDR3 protein gets one entry after TCRdb re-called the 5' RACE reads with MiXCR. The sample consists of fewer than 700,000 distinct CDR3 sequences, 20% to 25% of them appearing once. Material: PBMCs or a T cell subset sorted from them (not recorded which). These receptors all stem from an adult woman who had mild COVID-19 (a few samples of this study predate the infection). Cell type and time point are not known.

This clonotype was picked up a small number of times. The chain has TRBV3-1 and TRBJ2-1; 14 bases map to TRBD2. Germline CDR1 LGHDT, CDR2 YNNKEL (reference sequence). There are 17 residues in the CDR3. Trimming removed 3 bases from V and 2 bases from J; junction bases left unmatched: 3. The CDR3 loop reads CASSQEGLAGAYNEQFF. DNA of the CDR3: TGTGCCAGCAGCCAGGAGGGACTAGCGGGGGCCTACAATGAGCAGTTCTTC.

This chain uses TRBV4-2 with TRBJ2-5; D gene unclear. The ends were cut back, 4 bases at V and 2 bases at J, with 11 bases in the middle. This CDR3 contains 14 residues. CDR1 is LGHNA, CDR2 YNFKEQ, per germline. This CDR3 is CASSLRIQQETQYF. CDR3 sequence (DNA): TGTGCCAGCAGCCTCAGAATCCAACAAGAGACCCAGTACTTC.

The chain links TRBV6-2 or TRBV6-3 to TRBJ1-6; TRBD1 might be the D (5 bases). The germline gives CDR1 MNHEY, CDR2 SVGEGT. Deletions cut 5 bases from V and 2 bases from J, with 22 bases between. This CDR3 spans 19 amino acids. CDR3 loop: CASSITGTPGFPYNSPLHF. DNA for the CDR3: TGTGCCAGCAGTATCACCGGGACCCCCGGCTTCCCCTATAATTCACCCCTCCACTTT.

In this sample, this clonotype turned up many times. CDR3 nucleotide sequence: TGTGCCAGCAGCGGCTATAGGGGCTCGGACTATGGCTACACCTTC. This encodes CASSGYRGSDYGYTF. The V and J genes are TRBV7-9 and TRBJ1-2; D is perhaps TRBD1 (5 bases). From germline, CDR1 is SEHNR and CDR2 FQNEAQ (reference sequence). This CDR3 spans 15 amino acids. V was trimmed by 5 bases and J by 3 bases, leaving 16 bases between them.

The rearrangement uses TRBV4-1 and TRBJ1-2; D uncertain. The CDR3 runs 13 residues. Per the germline V gene, CDR1 is MGHRA and CDR2 is YSYEKL. Trimming removed 1 base from V and 6 bases from J, with 9 bases in between. In DNA, the CDR3 is TGCGCCAGCAGCCAAGGTTTGGGAAATGGCTACACCTTC. The encoded protein is CASSQGLGNGYTF.

This clonotype occurred a few times. V gene TRBV20-1 combines with J gene TRBJ2-3; TRBD1 agrees at 7 bases. This CDR3 is built from 16 residues. Per germline, CDR1 DFQATT and CDR2 SNEGSKA (reference sequence). V was pared by 4 bases and J by 5 bases, with 15 bases of the junction left unmatched. As DNA, the CDR3 is TGCAGTGCTACCCGATTGACAGGGTCGAAGGGAGATACGCAGTATTTT. Its translation: CSATRLTGSKGDTQYF.

The chain is built from TRBV19 and TRBJ1-2; D is undetermined. With 4 bases removed from V and 7 bases from J, the gap between germline ends came to 13 bases. Germline lookup yields CDR1 LNHDA and CDR2 SQIVND (reference sequence). The CDR3 contains 13 residues. The CDR3 reads CASSSPTRLGYTF. The CDR3 DNA is TGTGCCAGTAGTAGTCCTACACGGCTTGGCTACACCTTC.

V is TRBV15 and J is TRBJ1-2; D not certain. From germline, CDR1 is LNHNV and CDR2 YYDKDF (reference sequence). CDR3 length: 13 amino acids. V dropped 6 bases and J dropped 1 base, with 9 bases sitting between them. In DNA, the CDR3 is TGTGCCACCAGTACCGCACATAACTATGGCTACACCTTC. This sequence encodes CATSTAHNYGYTF. Full variable domain (outside the CDR3, taken from reference TRBV15 and TRBJ1-2): DAMVIQNPRYQVTQFGKPVTLSCSQTLNHNVMYWYQQKSSQAPKLLFHYYDKDFNNEADTPDNFQSRRPNTSFCFLDIRSPGLGDTAMYLCATSTAHNYGYTFGSGTRLTVV.

The V and J genes are TRBV30 and TRBJ2-2; D perhaps matches TRBD1 (5 bases). V lost 4 bases to trimming and J lost 1 base, with 13 bases between them. The CDR3 runs to 15 residues. The germline CDR1 and CDR2 sequences are GTSNPN and SVGIG (reference sequence). This CDR3 is CAWTRRGRNTGELFF. The CDR3 DNA is TGTGCCTGGACCCGAAGGGGCAGGAACACCGGGGAGCTGTTTTTT.